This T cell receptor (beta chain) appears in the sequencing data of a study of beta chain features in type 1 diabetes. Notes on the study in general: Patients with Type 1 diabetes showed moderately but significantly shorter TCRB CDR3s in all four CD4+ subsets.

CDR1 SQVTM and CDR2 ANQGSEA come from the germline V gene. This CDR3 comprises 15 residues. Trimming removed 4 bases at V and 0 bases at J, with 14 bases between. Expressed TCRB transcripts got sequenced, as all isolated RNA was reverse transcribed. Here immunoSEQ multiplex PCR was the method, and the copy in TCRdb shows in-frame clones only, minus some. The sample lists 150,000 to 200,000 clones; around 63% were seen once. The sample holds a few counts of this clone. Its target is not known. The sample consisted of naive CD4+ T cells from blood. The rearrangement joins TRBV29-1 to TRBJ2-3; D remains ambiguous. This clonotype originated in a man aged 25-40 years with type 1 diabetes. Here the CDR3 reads CSVVGHSPSTDTQYF. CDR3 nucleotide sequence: TGCAGCGTTGTGGGCCATTCTCCTAGCACAGATACGCAGTATTTT.